This TCR beta chain was recorded in a study of Graves' ophthalmopathy and Graves' hyperthyroidism. Looking at the study overall: Pretreatment peripheral blood was obtained at initial diagnosis.

Amplified material comprised TCR beta CDR3 regions derived from RNA transcripts. The workflow started with a first-round RT-PCR run with HTBI primers and then moved on to a second-round multiplex PCR. TCRdb re-called the multiplex PCR reads through MiXCR, storing one row per CDR3 protein. The table includes 500,000 to 800,000 distinct CDR3 sequences, roughly 41% detected once. Disease in donors with ophthalmopathy had moderate-to-severe activity, CAS ≥3, NOSPECS ≥4 and under 3 months' duration. The TCR sequence derives from an adult man with Graves' ophthalmopathy. Input material: peripheral blood.

In DNA, the CDR3 is TGTGCCAGCAGTTACTCGAGGGACATATACTACGAGCAGTACTTC. Encoded protein: CASSYSRDIYYEQYF. The J gene is TRBJ2-7, the V gene TRBV6-6; maybe TRBD1 (6 bases). Germline values: CDR1 MNHNY, CDR2 SVGAGI (reference sequence). Trimming took 0 bases from V and 3 from J, leaving 12 bases between them. This CDR3 is 15 amino acids long.